Listed below are T cell receptor beta chains from one sample, sequenced in a study of response to subunit inactivated influenza vaccine. A single record per CDR3 protein comes from TCRdb applying MiXCR to the RT-PCR reads. The data show 540,000 or so distinct CDR3 sequences, 10% to 15% seen once. The sequenced sample was PBMCs from blood, obtained roughly 47 days after vaccination. These receptors were collected from a man aged 45 to 65 who received an inactivated influenza vaccine. The CDR3 runs from the conserved cysteine through the conserved F or W. Size is omitted from some rows. Given values are once, few, many or a class for expanded clones.

TRBV12-3/TRBV12-4	TRBJ2-4	-	CASSNRDRLAKNIQYF
TRBV6-1	TRBJ2-3	few	CASSETGLGAQYF
TRBV12-3/TRBV12-4	TRBJ1-2	many	CASTNWFYGYTF
TRBV5-5	TRBJ1-4	-	CASSSGVNEKLFF
TRBV6-5	TRBJ2-7	-	CDSSLTGKPYEQYF
TRBV13	TRBJ2-3	many	CASSLNAVDTQYF
TRBV7-9	TRBJ2-7	few	CASSLPFPQDSYEQYF
TRBV7-9	TRBJ2-1	-	CASSFTGGEQFF
TRBV20-1	TRBJ2-5	-	CSADPSTVETQYF
TRBV20-1	TRBJ2-7	-	CSARTNLEQYF
TRBV9	TRBJ2-7	few	CASSPKREGSHEQYF
TRBV7-6	TRBJ2-7	few	CASSLNQREQYF
TRBV29-1	TRBJ2-5	-	CSVLRFHETQYF
TRBV9	TRBJ2-7	few	CASSPGPEDYEQYF
TRBV5-4	TRBJ2-1	-	CASSPTSYSYNEQFF
TRBV20-1	TRBJ2-5	many	CSAPGLGETQYF
TRBV4-3	TRBJ2-7	few	CASSQDLGGLPSYEQYF
TRBV10-2	TRBJ1-2	few	CASSEYNLGMQGYTF
TRBV6-5	TRBJ1-2	-	CASSYYRQGGGYTF
TRBV29-1	TRBJ2-5	-	CSVEYAETQYF
TRBV5-1	TRBJ2-2	-	CASSQPNAGELFF
TRBV7-2	TRBJ2-5	many	CASSHRGETQYF
TRBV5-1	TRBJ2-7	few	CASSPSSAYEQYF
TRBV20-1	TRBJ2-5	-	CSARDWTRGETQYF
TRBV12-3/TRBV12-4	TRBJ1-2	few	CASSLRPAYGYTF
TRBV7-9	TRBJ2-1	few	CASSFSAGGPSFF
TRBV7-2	TRBJ2-3	few	CASSRNHRGRADTQYF
TRBV7-3	TRBJ2-1	-	CASSQYGTSDEQFF
TRBV6-2/TRBV6-3	TRBJ1-5	-	CASSYSILSNQPQHF
TRBV14	TRBJ2-1	few	CASSQRTREFEQFF
TRBV6-1	TRBJ2-7	few	CASTPRPRPSYEQYF
TRBV7-9	TRBJ1-1	-	CASSLAPGTEAFF
TRBV12-3/TRBV12-4	TRBJ1-5	many	CASSYPGGNQPQHF
TRBV20-1	TRBJ2-7	many	CSAGSGSSYEQYF
TRBV11-2	TRBJ2-5	-	CASRSTRKASVEPGETQYF
TRBV5-1	TRBJ2-2	few	CASSPAGRVNTGELFF
TRBV7-2	TRBJ2-5	many	CASSRGSLEETQYF
TRBV24-1	TRBJ2-1	-	CATSGATGESYNEQFF
TRBV10-3	TRBJ1-2	-	CAISESWTGGNYGYTF
TRBV7-2	TRBJ2-1	many	CASSLGRREFF
TRBV7-2	TRBJ2-3	few	CASSLSFRGREGDTQYF
TRBV12-3/TRBV12-4	TRBJ1-6	-	CASSSRGGPYNSPLHF
TRBV7-2	TRBJ2-7	few	CASSSRAAYEQYF
TRBV12-3/TRBV12-4	TRBJ1-1	many	CASSLSQGMNTEAFF
TRBV15	TRBJ2-7	few	CATSSGLAGSYEQYF
TRBV5-6	TRBJ2-3	-	CASSSLLTGASTDTQYF
TRBV27	TRBJ2-7	many	CASSLAGYGHEQYF
TRBV24-1	TRBJ2-5	-	CATSDLWDAKTQYF
TRBV6-5	TRBJ2-1	few	CASSYAREEFF
TRBV6-1	TRBJ2-3	few	CASSGPGYFSTDTQYF
TRBV5-1	TRBJ2-1	few	CASGHGEDEQFF